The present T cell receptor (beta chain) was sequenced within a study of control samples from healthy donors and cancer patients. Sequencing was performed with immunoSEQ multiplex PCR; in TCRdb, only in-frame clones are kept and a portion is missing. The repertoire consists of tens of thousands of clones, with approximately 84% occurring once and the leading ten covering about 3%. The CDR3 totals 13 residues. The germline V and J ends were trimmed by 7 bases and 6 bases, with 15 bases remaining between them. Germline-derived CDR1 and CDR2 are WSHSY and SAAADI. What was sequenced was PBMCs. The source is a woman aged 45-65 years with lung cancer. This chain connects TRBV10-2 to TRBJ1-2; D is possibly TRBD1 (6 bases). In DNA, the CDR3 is TGCGCCAGCAAGCTCAACAGGGCGAATGGCTACACCTTC. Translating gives CASKLNRANGYTF.